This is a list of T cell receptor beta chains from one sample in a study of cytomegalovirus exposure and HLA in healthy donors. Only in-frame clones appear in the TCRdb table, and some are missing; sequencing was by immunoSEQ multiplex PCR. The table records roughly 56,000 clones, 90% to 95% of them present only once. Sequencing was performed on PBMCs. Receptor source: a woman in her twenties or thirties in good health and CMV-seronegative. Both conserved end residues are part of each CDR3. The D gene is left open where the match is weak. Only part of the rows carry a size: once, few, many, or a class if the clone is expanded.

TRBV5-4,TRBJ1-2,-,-,CASSAGLSLYGYTF,TGTGCCAGCAGCGCAGGCTTGTCTCTCTATGGCTACACCTTC
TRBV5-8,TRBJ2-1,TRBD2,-,CASSLTYGTSVYNEQFF,TGTGCCAGCAGCTTAACTTACGGGACTAGTGTTTACAATGAGCAGTTCTTC
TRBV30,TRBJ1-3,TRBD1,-,CAWSVRGPGNTIYF,TGTGCCTGGAGTGTAAGGGGGCCCGGAAACACCATATATTTT
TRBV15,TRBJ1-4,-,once,CATSRGGGSHNLF,TGTGCCACCAGCAGAGGGGGGGGGAGTCATAACCTTTTT
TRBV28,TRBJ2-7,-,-,CASSSGWRYEQYF,TGTGCCAGCAGTTCCGGGTGGCGGTACGAGCAGTACTTC
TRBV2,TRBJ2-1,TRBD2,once,CASSAISGAYNEQFF,TGTGCCAGCAGTGCCATTAGCGGGGCCTACAATGAGCAGTTCTTC
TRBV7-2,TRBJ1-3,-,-,CASSRQTQGPGNTIYF,TGTGCCAGCAGCAGACAGACCCAGGGGCCTGGAAACACCATATATTTT
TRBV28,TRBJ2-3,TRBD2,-,CASSSQREGEDTQYF,TGTGCCAGCAGCTCCCAGCGGGAGGGCGAAGATACGCAGTATTTT
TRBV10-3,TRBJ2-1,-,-,CAIRGSQGISYNEQFF,TGTGCCATCAGAGGGAGCCAGGGGATCTCCTACAATGAGCAGTTCTTC
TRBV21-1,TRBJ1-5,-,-,CASSNRSGYSNQPQHF,TGTGCCAGCAGCAACAGATCGGGTTATAGCAATCAGCCCCAGCATTTT